Sequencing of this T cell receptor beta chain was carried out in a study of blood T cell repertoires in COVID-19 (TCRdb year 2020). Regarding the research as a whole: Samples from collaborators originated in the United States, Italy and Spain and spanned both the acute and convalescent phases of COVID-19. The prospective study material was composed of cDNA or gDNA derived from T cells, B-cell-depleted T cells, or PBMCs. Subjects who had been exposed to COVID-19, were actively infected with it, or had recovered from it provided the deeply sampled blood TCRbeta repertoires that made up the dataset. The repertoires were released in a freely available public database intended as a resource for research on the immune response to SARS-CoV-2. The samples were drawn from two sources: the first 160 participants of the ongoing ImmuneRACE study, and 1,254 subjects contributed by 6 global collaborators. The sample metadata nearly always contained a de-identified subject ID, COVID-19 status, age in years and sex. Where available, HLA class I and class II types were taken from metadata supplied by the sample provider and were not determined by assay-based typing. Results the study describes overall, beyond this receptor: How much clinical and demographic metadata was included differed by source and by participant, and the metadata was provided uncurated.

This clone came up many times. Its antigen is still unknown. No base qualities exist here, and no much larger clone lies one base off it. TCRbeta CDR3 regions were amplified from genomic DNA by means of the immunoSEQ Assay, a bias-controlled multiplex PCR. In the original analysis: The number of nucleated cells in each sample was estimated from the amplification of reference gene primers within the assay. To quantify the absolute abundance of each unique TCRbeta CDR3 rearrangement, sequence reads were collapsed and filtered. For each sample, productive Simpson clonality was calculated as the square root of Simpson's diversity index across productive rearrangements. TCRdb took over this immuneACCESS table, retaining in-frame rearrangements with V and J assigned. Such tables are incomplete; in checked studies, under half of the missing clones stem from an unresolved V gene, and the remainder is unexplained. V, J and clone size are those of that table, while D and trimming were read from the DNA. The sample table shows 45,000 to 70,000 clones, and more than 70% are seen once. The ten top clones hold 6.5% to 8.5% of the sample.

Collaborating institutions collected whole blood in K2EDTA tubes following their own protocols. Collaborator samples were shipped for TCRbeta analysis as frozen whole blood, isolated PBMCs, or DNA extracted from either sample type. This TCR was recovered from a man in his sixties with acute or convalescent COVID-19. Sequenced sample: peripheral blood.

The sequence in DNA is TGCGCCAGCACGGCCGGGTTGGGGGAGCTGTTTTTT. Translated, it gives CASTAGLGELFF. Recombination connected TRBV4-1 to TRBJ2-2; the D gene cannot be named for sure. Reading from cysteine to phenylalanine, the CDR3 counts 12 amino acids. Only the CDR3 region is kept as DNA, spanning 36 bases read in frame from base 1. V is reduced by 7 bases and J by 8 bases, leaving a spacing of 11 bases between them. Per the germline V gene, MGHRA is the CDR1 and YSYEKL is the CDR2.